Below, 4 T cell receptor beta chains from the same sample are listed, as sequenced in a study of early T cells in non-severe SARS-CoV-2 infection (TCRdb year 2021). To prepare the library, 5' RACE was applied. The run used a NextSeq 500. TCRdb passed the public sequencing reads through fastp at Q25 and MiXCR, retaining productive beta sequences. Entries that share a CDR3 protein sequence are merged under the most common genes and DNA. This sample holds 70,000 to 95,000 distinct CDR3 sequences; less than 20% were observed only once. The ten largest clonotypes hold approximately 2.6% of the sample. Input material: whole blood. The receptor source for this set is an adult who was a healthcare worker with PCR-confirmed SARS-CoV-2 infection or an uninfected control (not recorded which).

This clonotype was seen more than once but under ten times. The V gene is TRBV28, the J gene TRBJ2-1, with 10 nucleotides matching TRBD2. Germline-derived CDR1 and CDR2 are MDHEN and SYDVKM. The CDR3 consists of 17 residues. J lost 3 bases, V lost 6 bases, and 11 bases had no gene match. The chain's CDR3 is CASRGASGGFYYNEQFF. In DNA, the CDR3 is TGTGCCAGCAGGGGGGCTAGCGGGGGCTTCTACTACAATGAGCAGTTCTTC.

This clonotype has only a few counts. V gene TRBV21-1 combines with J gene TRBJ2-7; the DNA was not compared with TRBD1, the D call given in the table. TRBV21-1 is listed as a pseudogene. The CDR3 length is 17 residues. The CDR3 DNA reads as TGTGCCAGCAGCAAAGAAAGCCCCAGCAGGCCTTTCTACGAACAGTACTTC. Residues: CASSKESPSRPFYEQYF.

CDR3 sequence reads: CAISDDSSNSPLHF. The CDR3 DNA reads as TGTGCCATCAGTGACGACAGCTCCAATTCACCCCTCCACTTT. The chain joins TRBV10-3 to TRBJ1-6; tentative D call: TRBD1 (5 bases). The CDR3 totals 14 residues. Trimming removed 3 bases at V and 7 bases at J, with 10 bases between. CDR1 ENHRY and CDR2 SYGVKD come from the germline V gene.

This clonotype was seen repeatedly, ten times or more. The chain is built from TRBV14 and TRBJ2-3; the D is unclear. Germline V gives CDR1 SGHDN, CDR2 FVKESK. CDR3 size: 13 residues. Trimming cost V 5 bases and J 4 bases, with 10 bases left between them. CDR3 region: CASSFDLADTQYF. The CDR3 DNA sequence: TGTGCCAGCAGCTTCGACCTTGCAGATACGCAGTATTTT.